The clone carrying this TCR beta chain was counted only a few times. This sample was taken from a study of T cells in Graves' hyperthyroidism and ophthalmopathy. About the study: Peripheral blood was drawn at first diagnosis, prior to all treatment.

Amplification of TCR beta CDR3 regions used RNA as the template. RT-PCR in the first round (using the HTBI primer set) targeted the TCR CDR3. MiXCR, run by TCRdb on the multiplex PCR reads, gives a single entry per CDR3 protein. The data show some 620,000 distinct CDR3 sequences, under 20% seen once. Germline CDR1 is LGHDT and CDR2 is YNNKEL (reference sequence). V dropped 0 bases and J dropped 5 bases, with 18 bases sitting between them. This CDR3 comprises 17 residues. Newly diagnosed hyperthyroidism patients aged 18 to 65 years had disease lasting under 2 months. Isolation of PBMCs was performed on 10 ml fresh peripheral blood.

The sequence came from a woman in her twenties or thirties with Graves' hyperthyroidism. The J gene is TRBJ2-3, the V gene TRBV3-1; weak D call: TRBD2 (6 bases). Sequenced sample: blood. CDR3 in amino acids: CASSQDMPGAIGDTQYF. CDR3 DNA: TGTGCCAGCAGCCAAGATATGCCGGGAGCTATAGGAGATACGCAGTATTTT.